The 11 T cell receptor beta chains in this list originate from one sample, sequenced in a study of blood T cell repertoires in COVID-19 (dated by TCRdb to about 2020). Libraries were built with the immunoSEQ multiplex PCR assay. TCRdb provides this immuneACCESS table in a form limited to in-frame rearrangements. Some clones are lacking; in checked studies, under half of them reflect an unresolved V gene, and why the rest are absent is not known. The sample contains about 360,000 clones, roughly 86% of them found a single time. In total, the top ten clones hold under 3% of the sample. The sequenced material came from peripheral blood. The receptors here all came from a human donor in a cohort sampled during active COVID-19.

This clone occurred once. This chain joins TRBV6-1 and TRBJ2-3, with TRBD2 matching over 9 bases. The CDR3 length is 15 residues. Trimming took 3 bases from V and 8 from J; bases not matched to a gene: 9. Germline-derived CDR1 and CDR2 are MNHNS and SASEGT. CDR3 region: CASSESSGALVTQYF. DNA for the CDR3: TGTGCCAGCAGTGAGTCTAGCGGGGCCTTAGTTACGCAGTATTTT.

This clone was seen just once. DNA of the CDR3: TGTGCCAGCAGTCCCCTAGCGGGGCTAGCGGCCCTTAGGGCCGAGCAGTACTTC. Translation gives CASSPLAGLAALRAEQYF. The chain recombines TRBV25-1 with TRBJ2-7, with 9 bases matching TRBD2. The germline V gene encodes CDR1 MGHDK and CDR2 SYGVNS. V was pared by 5 bases and J by 6 bases, with 20 bases of the junction left unmatched. This CDR3 is 18 amino acids long.

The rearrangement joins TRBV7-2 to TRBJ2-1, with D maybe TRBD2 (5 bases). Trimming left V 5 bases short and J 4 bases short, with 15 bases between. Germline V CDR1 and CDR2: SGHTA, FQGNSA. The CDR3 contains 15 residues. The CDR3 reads CASSIGHGLYNEQFF. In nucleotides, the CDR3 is TGTGCCAGCAGCATAGGGCACGGACTTTACAATGAGCAGTTCTTC.

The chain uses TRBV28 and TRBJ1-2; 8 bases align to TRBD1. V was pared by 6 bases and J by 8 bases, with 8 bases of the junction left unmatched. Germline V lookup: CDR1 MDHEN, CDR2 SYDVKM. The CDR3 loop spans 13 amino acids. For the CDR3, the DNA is TGTGCCAGCAGACTTGGACAGGGACGAGGCTACACCTTC. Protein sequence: CASRLGQGRGYTF.

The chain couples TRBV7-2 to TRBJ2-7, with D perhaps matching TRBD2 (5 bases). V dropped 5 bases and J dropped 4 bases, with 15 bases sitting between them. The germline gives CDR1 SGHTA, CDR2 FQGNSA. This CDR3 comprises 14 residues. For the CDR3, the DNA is TGTGCCAGCAGCCCCCGGGAAGCTCGATACGAGCAGTACTTC. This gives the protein CASSPREARYEQYF.

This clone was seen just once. The CDR3 DNA reads as TGTGCCAGCAGCTTATGGACAGGGAATTCACCCCTCCACTTT. Its protein is CASSLWTGNSPLHF. This chain uses TRBV11-2 with TRBJ1-6, with 8 bases fitting TRBD1. Germline CDR1 is SGHAT and CDR2 is FQNNGV. The CDR3 runs 14 residues. The junction had 1 base not matched to a gene; V was cut back by 2 bases and J by 7 bases.

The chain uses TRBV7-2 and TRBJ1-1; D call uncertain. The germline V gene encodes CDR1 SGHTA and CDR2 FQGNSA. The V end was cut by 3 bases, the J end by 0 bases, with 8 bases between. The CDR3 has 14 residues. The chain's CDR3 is CASSFVGVNTEAFF. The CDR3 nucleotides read TGTGCCAGCAGCTTTGTCGGGGTGAACACTGAAGCTTTCTTT.

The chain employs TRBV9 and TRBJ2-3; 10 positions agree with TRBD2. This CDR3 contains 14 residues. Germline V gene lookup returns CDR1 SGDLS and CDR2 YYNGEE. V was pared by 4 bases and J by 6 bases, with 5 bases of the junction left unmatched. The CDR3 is CASSQAGGSDTQYF. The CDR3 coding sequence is TGTGCCAGCAGCCAAGCGGGAGGGTCCGATACGCAGTATTTT.

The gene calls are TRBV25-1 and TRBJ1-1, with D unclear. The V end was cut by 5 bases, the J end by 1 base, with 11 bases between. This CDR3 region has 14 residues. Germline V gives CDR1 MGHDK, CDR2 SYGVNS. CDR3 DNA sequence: TGTGCCAGCAGTCCATCTTCAGAGAACACTGAAGCTTTCTTT. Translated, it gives CASSPSSENTEAFF.

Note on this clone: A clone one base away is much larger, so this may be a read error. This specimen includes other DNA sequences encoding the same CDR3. This CDR3 is CASSQEGLADYEQYF. CDR3 sequence (DNA): TGTGCCAGCAGCCAAGAAGGTCTAGCGGACTACGAGCAGTACTTC. The V and J genes are TRBV4-2 and TRBJ2-7, with 7 bases fitting TRBD2. Germline V gene lookup returns CDR1 LGHNA and CDR2 YNFKEQ. V shed 0 bases, J shed 3 bases, and the junction held 5 bases outside the gene matches. The CDR3 is made up of 15 amino acids.

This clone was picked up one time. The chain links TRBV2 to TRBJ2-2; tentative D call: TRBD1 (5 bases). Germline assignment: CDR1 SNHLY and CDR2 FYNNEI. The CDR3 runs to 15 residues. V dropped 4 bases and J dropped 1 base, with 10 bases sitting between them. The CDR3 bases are TGTGCCAGCAGTGGGACACAGAGGAACACCGGGGAGCTGTTTTTT. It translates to CASSGTQRNTGELFF.